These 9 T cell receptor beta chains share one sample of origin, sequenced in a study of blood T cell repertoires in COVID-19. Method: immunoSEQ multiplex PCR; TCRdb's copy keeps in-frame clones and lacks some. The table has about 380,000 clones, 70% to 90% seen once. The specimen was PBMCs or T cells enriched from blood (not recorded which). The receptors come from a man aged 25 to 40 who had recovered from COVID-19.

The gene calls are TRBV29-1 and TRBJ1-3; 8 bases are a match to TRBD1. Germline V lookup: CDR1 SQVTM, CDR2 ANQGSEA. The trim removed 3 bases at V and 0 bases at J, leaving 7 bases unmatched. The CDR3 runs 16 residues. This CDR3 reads CSVEGPGGRSGNTIYF. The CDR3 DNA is TGCAGCGTTGAGGGACCAGGGGGCCGCTCTGGAAACACCATATATTTT.

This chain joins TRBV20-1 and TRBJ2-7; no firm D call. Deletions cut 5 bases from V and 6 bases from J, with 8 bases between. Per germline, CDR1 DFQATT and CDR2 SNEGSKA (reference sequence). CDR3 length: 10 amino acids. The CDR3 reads CSALDVEQYF. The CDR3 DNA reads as TGCAGTGCTCTAGACGTCGAGCAGTACTTC.

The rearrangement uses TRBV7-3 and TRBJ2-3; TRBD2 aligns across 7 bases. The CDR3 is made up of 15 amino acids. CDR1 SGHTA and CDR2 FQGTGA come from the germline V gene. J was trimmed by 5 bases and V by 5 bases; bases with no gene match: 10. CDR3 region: CASSPGGGGGDTQYF. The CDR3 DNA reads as TGTGCCAGCAGCCCCGGCGGCGGGGGAGGAGATACGCAGTATTTT.

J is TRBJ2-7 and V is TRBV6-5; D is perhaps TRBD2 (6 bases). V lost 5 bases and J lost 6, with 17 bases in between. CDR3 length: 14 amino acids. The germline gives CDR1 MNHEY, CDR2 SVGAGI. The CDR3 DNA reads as TGTGCCAGCAGTCCGGCCCCCGGGGGACCCGAGCAGTACTTC. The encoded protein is CASSPAPGGPEQYF.

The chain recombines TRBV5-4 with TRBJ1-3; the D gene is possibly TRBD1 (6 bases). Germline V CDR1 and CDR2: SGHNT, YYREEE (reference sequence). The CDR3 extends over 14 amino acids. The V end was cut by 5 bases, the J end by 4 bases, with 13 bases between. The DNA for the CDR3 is TGTGCCAGCAGTCGGGGGGGCGCCGGAAACACCATATATTTT. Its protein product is CASSRGGAGNTIYF.

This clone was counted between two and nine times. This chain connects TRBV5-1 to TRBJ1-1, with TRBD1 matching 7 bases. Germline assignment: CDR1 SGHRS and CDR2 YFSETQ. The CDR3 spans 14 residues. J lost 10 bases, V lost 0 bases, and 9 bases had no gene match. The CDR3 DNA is TGCGCCAGCAGCTTGGGAAATGTCGGGGACAGAGCTTTCTTT. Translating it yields CASSLGNVGDRAFF.

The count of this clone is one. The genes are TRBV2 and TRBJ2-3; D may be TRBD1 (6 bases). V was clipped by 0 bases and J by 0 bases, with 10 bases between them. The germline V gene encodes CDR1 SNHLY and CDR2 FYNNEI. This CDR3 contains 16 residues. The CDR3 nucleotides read TGTGCCAGCAGTGAAGCGAAGACAGGCAGCACAGATACGCAGTATTTT. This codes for CASSEAKTGSTDTQYF.

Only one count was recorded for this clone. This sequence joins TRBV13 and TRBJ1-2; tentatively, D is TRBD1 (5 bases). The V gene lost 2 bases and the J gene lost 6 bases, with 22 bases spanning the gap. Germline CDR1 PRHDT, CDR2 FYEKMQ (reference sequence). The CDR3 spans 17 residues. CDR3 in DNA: TGTGCCAGCAGCTTAAAGGCCAGGGCGCCAAACCTTGATGGCTACACCTTC. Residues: CASSLKARAPNLDGYTF.

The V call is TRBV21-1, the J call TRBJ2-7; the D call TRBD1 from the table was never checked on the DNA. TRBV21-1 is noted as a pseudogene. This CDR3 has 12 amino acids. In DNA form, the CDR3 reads TGTGCCAACTGGGACAGGGGGCGAGAGCAGTACTTC. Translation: CANWDRGREQYF.